These 10 T cell receptor beta chains originate from one sample sequenced in a study of cytomegalovirus exposure and HLA in healthy donors (dated by TCRdb to 2016 to 2017). Library prep was done by the immunoSEQ multiplex PCR assay. For the multiplex PCR, a mixture combining 60 forward primers for TCR Vbeta segments and 13 reverse primers for TCR Jbeta segments was used. This is the immuneACCESS table as TCRdb keeps it, with only in-frame sequences that have V and J called. A part of the clones is gone; compared with another copy, unresolved V genes explain less than half, and the rest is unexplained. The sample yields approximately 120,000 clones; 73% were counted once. The ten biggest clones cover about 8.4% of the sample. The sample consisted of PBMCs. Every receptor here comes from a man aged 35 to 55 in good health and CMV-seronegative.

A few counts support this clone. V gene TRBV7-2 combines with J gene TRBJ2-7, with unresolved D. The germline V and J ends were trimmed by 5 bases and 0 bases, with 11 bases remaining between them. CDR3 length equals 14 residues. The germline V gene encodes CDR1 SGHTA and CDR2 FQGNSA. The CDR3: CASSLSFGSYEQYF. CDR3 in DNA: TGTGCCAGCAGCCTCTCCTTCGGCTCCTACGAGCAGTACTTC.

The chain links TRBV5-1 to TRBJ2-1; TRBD2 might be the D (5 bases). CDR1 SGHRS and CDR2 YFSETQ come from the germline V gene. V lost 1 base and J lost 0, with 8 bases in between. CDR3 length: 15 amino acids. In DNA, the CDR3 is TGCGCCAGCAGCTTGATCGGGGTCTCCTACAATGAGCAGTTCTTC. Translated, it gives CASSLIGVSYNEQFF.

This clone has only one observation. This chain links TRBV11-2 with TRBJ1-2; D is unresolved. There are 13 residues in the CDR3. V lost 6 bases and J 0 bases, leaving 8 bases between the germline ends. Germline V gene lookup returns CDR1 SGHAT and CDR2 FQNNGV. DNA for the CDR3: TGTGCCAGCAGAGCCGGGGCTAACTATGGCTACACCTTC. Protein sequence: CASRAGANYGYTF.

V usage is TRBV4-1 and J usage is TRBJ2-2, with D possibly being TRBD2 (5 bases). The length of the CDR3 is 17 residues. Trimming pared 1 base from V and 2 bases from J, leaving 14 bases between. Germline CDR1 MGHRA, CDR2 YSYEKL. CDR3 bases: TGCGCCAGCAGCCAAGGATCGGAGGTCGTCAACACCGGGGAGCTGTTTTTT. Encoded protein: CASSQGSEVVNTGELFF.

As regards this clone: The sample has other DNA sequences that encode this CDR3 too. The chain uses TRBV18 and TRBJ1-1; TRBD1 is a possible D gene (5 bases). The CDR3 sequence is 13 residues long. Per germline, CDR1 KGHSH and CDR2 LQKENI. Between the trimmed V and J ends, which lost 3 bases and 0 bases, there was a span of 5 bases. Written as DNA, the CDR3 is TGTGCCAGCTCACCGGACATGAACACTGAAGCTTTCTTT. It yields the protein CASSPDMNTEAFF.

The chain has TRBV11-2 and TRBJ2-7; weak D call: TRBD1 (5 bases). The length of the CDR3 is 12 residues. The germline gives CDR1 SGHAT, CDR2 FQNNGV. Between the trimmed V and J ends, which lost 5 bases and 3 bases, there was a span of 8 bases. CDR3 amino acids: CASSQQVYEQYF. The CDR3 DNA reads as TGTGCCAGCAGCCAACAGGTCTACGAGCAGTACTTC.

The chain carries TRBV28 and TRBJ1-2, with TRBD1 identical over 8 bases. The CDR3 consists of 14 residues. The V gene's germline CDR1 is MDHEN and CDR2 SYDVKM. The J segment lost 5 bases and the V segment lost 7 bases, leaving 9 bases of the junction unmatched. The CDR3 reads CASTTRGRGYGYTF. The CDR3 DNA follows: TGTGCCAGCACCACCAGGGGGCGCGGATATGGCTACACCTTC.

This clone has a handful of counts. This chain connects TRBV27 to TRBJ1-4, with D tentatively TRBD1 (5 bases). V lost 6 bases and J 5 bases, leaving 13 bases between the germline ends. The CDR3 is made up of 14 amino acids. In germline, CDR1 is MNHEY, CDR2 SMNVEV (reference sequence). The CDR3 loop is CASRRQSQNEKLFF. The CDR3 region has the DNA TGTGCCAGCAGAAGACAGAGCCAAAATGAAAAACTGTTTTTT.

The V gene is TRBV4-2, the J gene TRBJ1-3; 9 nucleotides agree with TRBD1. Looked up from germline, CDR1 is LGHNA and CDR2 is YNFKEQ. This CDR3 has 15 residues. V was pared by 0 bases and J by 6 bases, with 3 bases of the junction left unmatched. The CDR3 DNA reads TGTGCCAGCAGCCAAGAACAGGGGGCTGCAAACACCATATATTTT. Its translation: CASSQEQGAANTIYF.

The genes are TRBV18 and TRBJ1-1; D is possibly TRBD1 (5 bases). Trimming left V 3 bases short and J 3 bases short, with 14 bases between. Germline V gives CDR1 KGHSH, CDR2 LQKENI. The CDR3 sequence is 15 residues long. The CDR3 reads CASSPPGPGDTEAFF. CDR3 DNA: TGTGCCAGCTCACCGCCAGGGCCTGGGGACACTGAAGCTTTCTTT.